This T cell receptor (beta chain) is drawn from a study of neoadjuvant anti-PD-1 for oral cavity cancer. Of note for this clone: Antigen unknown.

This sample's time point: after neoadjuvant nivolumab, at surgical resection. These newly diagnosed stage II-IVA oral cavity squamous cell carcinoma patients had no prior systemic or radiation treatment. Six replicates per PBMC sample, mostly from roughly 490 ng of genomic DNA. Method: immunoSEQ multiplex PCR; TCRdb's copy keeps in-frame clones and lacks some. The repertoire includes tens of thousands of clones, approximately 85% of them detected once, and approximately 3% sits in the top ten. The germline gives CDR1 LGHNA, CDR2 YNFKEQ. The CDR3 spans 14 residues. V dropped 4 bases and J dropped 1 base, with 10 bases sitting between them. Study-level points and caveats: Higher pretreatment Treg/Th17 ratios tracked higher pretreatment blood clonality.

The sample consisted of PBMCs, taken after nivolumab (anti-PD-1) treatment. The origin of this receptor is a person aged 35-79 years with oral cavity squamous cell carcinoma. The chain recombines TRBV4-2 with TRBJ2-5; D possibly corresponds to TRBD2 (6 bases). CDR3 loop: CASSRGKTQETQYF. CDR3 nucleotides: TGTGCCAGCAGCCGCGGGAAGACCCAAGAGACCCAGTACTTC.